What follows is one T cell receptor beta chain and its context. Its target is not known. The sample belongs to a study of T cells after yellow fever vaccination. Study-level points and caveats: Weaker, the secondary response peaked sooner, at day 5 versus 15.

Trimming took 4 bases from V and 3 from J; bases not matched to a gene: 1. CDR3 length: 12 residues. Germline values: CDR1 DFQATT, CDR2 SNEGSKA (reference sequence). TCRdb re-called the 5' RACE reads with MiXCR, one entry per CDR3 protein. The table records 200,000 to 300,000 distinct CDR3 sequences, approximately 12% of them present only once. Sequencing was performed on CD4+ T cells sorted from PBMCs, taken 45 days after the yellow fever booster vaccination. This chain uses TRBV20-1 with TRBJ2-3; 7 bases line up with TRBD2. The sequence came from a young man who received the YFV17D yellow fever vaccine. The CDR3 DNA is TGCAGTGCTATTAGCGGGACAGATACGCAGTATTTT. This gives the protein CSAISGTDTQYF.